This T cell receptor beta chain was captured by sequencing in a study of CD8+ T cells in alopecia areata. Study summary: Oral tofacitinib, 5 to 10 mg twice daily, was given in an open-label trial.

Patients with alopecia areata provided lesional scalp punch biopsies as well as peripheral blood. This clone has a handful of counts. What it recognizes is unknown. TCR sequencing used cDNA made by reverse transcription of extracted RNA. Sequencing was performed with immunoSEQ multiplex PCR; in TCRdb, only in-frame clones are kept and a portion is missing. Of some 130,000 clones in the sample, roughly 53% were seen once. Findings and limits, study-wide: Scalp lesions, especially in alopecia totalis/universalis, had higher clonality than normal scalp. Tissue-resident alphabeta T cells belonging to normal skin likewise get sequenced within scalp specimens.

V shed 1 base and J 3 bases; nucleotides not matched to a gene: 1. From germline, CDR1 is SQVTM and CDR2 ANQGSEA. The CDR3 covers 15 residues. This sequence originates from a human donor with alopecia areata. The sequencing here drew on CD4+ T cells sorted from blood, taken at week 0. This chain links TRBV29-1 with TRBJ2-1, with TRBD2 identical over 12 bases. CDR3 loop: CSVEGLAGDYNEQFF. The CDR3 bases are TGCAGCGTTGAAGGACTAGCGGGGGACTACAATGAGCAGTTCTTC.